These T cell receptor beta chains were read from a single sample in a study of breast tumors, draining lymph nodes, adjacent tissues. TCRdb passed the multiplex PCR reads through MiXCR, listing each CDR3 protein once. The sample has approximately 230,000 distinct CDR3 sequences, nearly 35% seen once. The sample consisted of axillary lymph node tissue. The receptors come from a female donor with breast cancer. Some clones in this sample may be carry-over from other donors' samples. CDR3s include the opening cysteine and the closing phenylalanine or tryptophan. Fields, in order: V gene, J gene, D gene, clone size, CDR3 protein, CDR3 DNA. The D gene is left open where the match is weak. The size field is filled for only some rows; it gives once, few, many or a size class.

v_call: TRBV6-1
j_call: TRBJ1-2
d_call: TRBD1
clone_size: many
cdr3_aa: CASRGTGWKYGYTF
cdr3_nt: TGTGCCAGCAGGGGGACAGGATGGAAATATGGCTACACCTTC

v_call: TRBV20-1
j_call: TRBJ1-4
d_call: -
clone_size: many
cdr3_aa: CSARDSGTYKLFF
cdr3_nt: TGCAGTGCTAGAGATTCAGGGACTTATAAACTGTTTTTT

v_call: TRBV20-1
j_call: TRBJ2-7
d_call: -
clone_size: many
cdr3_aa: CSARSPARGSYEQYF
cdr3_nt: TGCAGTGCTAGAAGCCCCGCAAGGGGATCCTACGAGCAGTACTTC

v_call: TRBV9
j_call: TRBJ1-2
d_call: -
clone_size: many
cdr3_aa: CASSATGTNYGYTF
cdr3_nt: TGTGCCAGCAGCGCAACAGGGACCAACTATGGCTACACCTTC

v_call: TRBV6-5
j_call: TRBJ2-3
d_call: TRBD2
clone_size: many
cdr3_aa: CASSYVRGATDTQYF
cdr3_nt: TGTGCCAGCAGTTACGTGCGGGGGGCCACAGATACGCAGTATTTT

v_call: TRBV7-8
j_call: TRBJ2-7
d_call: -
clone_size: many
cdr3_aa: CASSKDAIYEQYF
cdr3_nt: TGTGCCAGCAGCAAAGACGCTATATACGAGCAGTACTTC

v_call: TRBV19
j_call: TRBJ2-6
d_call: -
clone_size: many
cdr3_aa: CASRQPLGSGANVLTF
cdr3_nt: TGTGCCAGTAGACAACCTCTGGGTTCTGGGGCCAACGTCCTGACTTTC

v_call: TRBV28
j_call: TRBJ2-7
d_call: -
clone_size: many
cdr3_aa: CASSSTVYEQYF
cdr3_nt: TGTGCCAGCAGTTCGACAGTTTACGAGCAGTACTTC

v_call: TRBV20-1
j_call: TRBJ1-4
d_call: -
clone_size: many
cdr3_aa: CSARDPNTPNEKLFF
cdr3_nt: TGCAGTGCTAGAGATCCGAACACTCCGAATGAAAAACTGTTTTTT

v_call: TRBV7-2
j_call: TRBJ1-1
d_call: -
clone_size: few
cdr3_aa: CASSFTAGGLGAFF
cdr3_nt: TGTGCCAGCAGCTTCACGGCGGGGGGGCTAGGAGCTTTCTTT

v_call: TRBV6-1
j_call: TRBJ2-1
d_call: -
clone_size: -
cdr3_aa: CASSTQGLSSYNEQFF
cdr3_nt: TGTGCCAGCAGTACACAGGGTCTAAGCTCCTACAATGAGCAGTTCTTC